Below, 8 T cell receptor beta chains from the same sample are listed, as sequenced in a study of blood T cell repertoires in COVID-19. The table came from immunoSEQ multiplex PCR; TCRdb's copy has only in-frame clones and leaves some out. The sample yields about 250,000 clones, around 90% seen once. The source material was peripheral blood. The receptors were gathered from a man between 25 and 39 years old with COVID-19, enrolled during active disease.

The V and J genes are TRBV7-3 and TRBJ1-2; D might be TRBD1 (6 bases). Germline assignment: CDR1 SGHTA and CDR2 FQGTGA. V lost 5 bases and J lost 1, with 14 bases in between. The CDR3 runs to 15 residues. The CDR3 protein is CASSGGVGINYGYTF. The CDR3 bases are TGTGCCAGCAGCGGGGGCGTTGGGATTAACTATGGCTACACCTTC.

There are a few counts of this clone. This chain links TRBV19 with TRBJ1-4, with D maybe TRBD1 (6 bases). From germline, CDR1 is LNHDA and CDR2 SQIVND (reference sequence). Trimming left V 3 bases short and J 7 bases short, with 12 bases between. This CDR3 is built from 14 residues. In DNA form, the CDR3 reads TGTGCCAGTAGTATGCGGGGGGCGGCTGAAAAACTGTTTTTT. Its translation: CASSMRGAAEKLFF.

The chain couples TRBV25-1 to TRBJ1-1; D is unclear. Trimming shortened V by 2 bases and J by 8 bases, and 12 bases separated the two germline ends. The CDR3 loop spans 13 amino acids. Germline assignment: CDR1 MGHDK and CDR2 SYGVNS. The CDR3 protein is CASSESYPAEAFF. The CDR3 bases are TGTGCCAGCAGTGAAAGTTATCCTGCGGAAGCTTTCTTT.

The V call is TRBV27, the J call TRBJ1-3; D is possibly TRBD1 (5 bases). From germline, CDR1 is MNHEY and CDR2 SMNVEV (reference sequence). Trimming removed 8 bases from V and 4 bases from J, with 15 bases in between. The CDR3 runs to 14 residues. The CDR3 loop reads CASSRRQPGNTIYF. The CDR3 coding sequence is TGTGCCAGCTCTCGCCGACAGCCCGGAAACACCATATATTTT.

V and J are TRBV3-1 (or the pseudogene TRBV3-2) and TRBJ1-6; D may be TRBD1 (5 bases). Per germline, CDR1 LGHDT and CDR2 YNNKEL (reference sequence). The CDR3 length is 15 residues. V lost 4 bases to trimming and J lost 8 bases, with 15 bases between them. The CDR3 loop reads CASSLRGNRDSPLHF. In nucleotides, the CDR3 is TGTGCCAGCAGCCTTCGGGGGAACCGGGATTCACCCCTCCACTTT.

This clone was counted once. Other DNA sequences in the same sample also yield this CDR3. V and J are TRBV5-1 and TRBJ2-5; TRBD1 agrees at 9 bases. The CDR3 has 14 residues. CDR1 is SGHRS, CDR2 YFSETQ, per germline. V was pared by 2 bases and J by 2 bases, with 1 base of the junction left unmatched. The DNA for the CDR3 is TGCGCCAGCAGCTTCGGACAGGGGCAAGAGACCCAGTACTTC. It is translated as CASSFGQGQETQYF.

The rearrangement links TRBV10-3 to TRBJ1-2; a weak D match, TRBD1 (6 bases). V was trimmed by 5 bases and J by 6 bases, leaving 13 bases between them. CDR1 ENHRY and CDR2 SYGVKD come from the germline V gene. CDR3 size: 13 residues. CDR3 loop: CAISIREGDGYTF. CDR3 in DNA: TGTGCCATCAGTATCAGGGAGGGGGATGGCTACACCTTC.

The chain uses TRBV19 and TRBJ2-2; 9 positions agree with TRBD1. J gave up 4 bases and V 3 bases, and 6 bases lay outside the gene matches. Germline values: CDR1 LNHDA, CDR2 SQIVND (reference sequence). The CDR3 covers 16 residues. The CDR3 sequence is CASSIVTGGPTGELFF. In nucleotides, the CDR3 is TGTGCCAGTAGTATTGTGACAGGGGGACCCACCGGGGAGCTGTTTTTT. The whole variable domain, filled in from reference TRBV19 and TRBJ2-2, reads DGGITQSPKYLFRKEGQNVTLSCEQNLNHDAMYWYRQDPGQGLRLIYYSQIVNDFQKGDIAEGYSVSREKKESFPLTVTSAQKNPTAFYLCASSIVTGGPTGELFFGEGSRLTVL.